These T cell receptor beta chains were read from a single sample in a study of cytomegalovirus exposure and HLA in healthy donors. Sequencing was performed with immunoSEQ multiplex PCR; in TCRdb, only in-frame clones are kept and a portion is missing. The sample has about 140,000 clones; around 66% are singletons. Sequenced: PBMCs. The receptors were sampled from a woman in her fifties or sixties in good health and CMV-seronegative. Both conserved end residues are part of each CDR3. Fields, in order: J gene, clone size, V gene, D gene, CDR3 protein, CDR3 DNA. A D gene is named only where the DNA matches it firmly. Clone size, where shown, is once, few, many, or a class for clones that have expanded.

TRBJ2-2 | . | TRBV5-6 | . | CASSLVGGSASMNTGELFF | TGTGCCAGCAGCTTGGTAGGGGGTTCGGCGAGTATGAACACCGGGGAGCTGTTTTTT
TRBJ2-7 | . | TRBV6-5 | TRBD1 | CASTRGQASYEQYF | TGTGCCAGCACTCGGGGACAGGCTTCCTACGAGCAGTACTTC
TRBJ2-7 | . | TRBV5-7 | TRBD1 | CASTTGGADEQYF | TGTGCCAGCACGACAGGGGGCGCGGACGAGCAGTACTTC
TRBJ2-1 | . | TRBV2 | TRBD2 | CASSSGASGVNEQFF | TGTGCCAGCTCGTCAGGGGCTAGCGGGGTCAATGAGCAGTTCTTC
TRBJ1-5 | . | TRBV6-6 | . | CASSYIGITPGPQHF | TGTGCCAGCAGTTACATTGGAATAACCCCAGGGCCCCAGCATTTT
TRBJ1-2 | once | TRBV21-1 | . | CASSYLQGFANYGYTF | TGTGCCAGCAGCTACCTACAGGGGTTTGCGAACTATGGCTACACCTTC
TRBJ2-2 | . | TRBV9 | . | CASSVGAGVTTGELFF | TGTGCCAGCAGCGTAGGGGCAGGGGTAACCACCGGGGAGCTGTTTTTT
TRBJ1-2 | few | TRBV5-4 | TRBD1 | CASSVRQGAWVNYGYTF | TGTGCCAGCAGCGTCCGACAGGGGGCGTGGGTTAACTATGGCTACACCTTC
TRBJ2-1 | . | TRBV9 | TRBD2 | CASSVTGLAMNEQFF | TGTGCCAGCAGCGTTACGGGACTAGCTATGAATGAGCAGTTCTTC
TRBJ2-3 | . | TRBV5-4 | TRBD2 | CASSSLTSETDTQYF | TGTGCCAGCAGCTCACTGACTAGCGAGACAGATACGCAGTATTTT
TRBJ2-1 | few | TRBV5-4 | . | CASSSGTGKGNEQFF | TGTGCCAGCAGTTCCGGGACTGGCAAGGGGAATGAGCAGTTCTTC
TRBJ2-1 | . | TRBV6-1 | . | CASSETADPEGEQFF | TGTGCCAGCAGTGAAACGGCGGACCCTGAGGGTGAGCAGTTCTTC
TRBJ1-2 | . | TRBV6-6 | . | CASRPIPQGPYGYTF | TGTGCCAGCAGACCCATACCACAGGGTCCCTATGGCTACACCTTC
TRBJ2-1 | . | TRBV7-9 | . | CSSSLGGRVNEQFF | TGTTCCAGCAGCTTGGGGGGAAGGGTTAATGAGCAGTTCTTC
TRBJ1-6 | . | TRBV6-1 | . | CASSEARKSSYNSPLHF | TGTGCCAGCAGTGAGGCCCGTAAAAGCTCCTATAATTCACCCCTCCACTTT
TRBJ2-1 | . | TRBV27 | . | CASSPPGREQFF | TGTGCCAGCAGTCCGCCTGGGAGGGAGCAGTTCTTC